The 32 T cell receptor beta chains below come from one sample, sequenced in a study of T cell changes during pregnancy in multiple sclerosis. Generated by immunoSEQ multiplex PCR, the TCRdb table keeps only in-frame clones and is missing some. The repertoire has some 87,000 clones, 85% to 95% of them found once; the top ten carry around 0.2%. The sample here was CD4+ T cells from peripheral blood mononuclear cells, taken before pregnancy. Receptors originate from a female donor with multiple sclerosis, enrolled in a pregnancy study.

The rearrangement links TRBV2 to TRBJ1-2; tentatively, D is TRBD1 (5 bases). The CDR3 runs 14 residues. The V and J ends lost 8 bases and 0 bases respectively, with 13 bases between them. CDR1 is SNHLY and CDR2 is FYNNEI in the germline V gene. CDR3 DNA sequence: TGTGCCAGCGAAGGGCAGGGTCCTAACTATGGCTACACCTTC. Translated: CASEGQGPNYGYTF.

The rearrangement joins TRBV5-1 to TRBJ2-1, with D possibly being TRBD2 (6 bases). V dropped 0 bases and J dropped 0 bases, with 10 bases sitting between them. Germline CDR1 and CDR2: SGHRS and YFSETQ. The CDR3 extends over 16 amino acids. CDR3 region: CASSLGGALSYNEQFF. The CDR3, as DNA: TGCGCCAGCAGCTTGGGCGGGGCCCTCTCCTACAATGAGCAGTTCTTC.

The chain combines TRBV28 with TRBJ1-5; TRBD1 might be the D (5 bases). The length of the CDR3 is 14 residues. The V gene lost 3 bases and the J gene lost 4 bases, with 10 bases spanning the gap. Germline CDR1 is MDHEN and CDR2 is SYDVKM. In nucleotides, the CDR3 is TGTGCCAGCAGTTTCTGGGGCTCTAATCAGCCCCAGCATTTT. Amino acids: CASSFWGSNQPQHF.

The rearrangement joins TRBV5-6 to TRBJ1-4; D is uncertain. The CDR3 has 14 residues. Trimming left V 6 bases short and J 4 bases short, with 13 bases between. Germline V gives CDR1 SGHDT, CDR2 YYEEEE. The CDR3, as DNA: TGTGCCAGCAACGCGGCCAGCTTTAATGAAAAACTGTTTTTT. Amino acid sequence: CASNAASFNEKLFF.

The chain couples TRBV9 to TRBJ2-7; tentative D call: TRBD1 (5 bases). The CDR3 length is 15 residues. V was trimmed by 4 bases and J by 6 bases, leaving 20 bases between them. Per the germline V gene, CDR1 is SGDLS and CDR2 is YYNGEE. The CDR3: CASSPRIQGRSEQYF. DNA for the CDR3: TGTGCCAGCAGCCCCCGGATCCAGGGTCGCTCCGAGCAGTACTTC.

The J gene is TRBJ2-1, the V gene TRBV19; 7 bases fit TRBD2. This CDR3 spans 15 amino acids. Trimming at V came to 1 base and at J to 7 bases, leaving 7 bases not matched to a gene. Germline V lookup: CDR1 LNHDA, CDR2 SQIVND (reference sequence). The CDR3 region is CASSIVGGSVNEQFF. Written as DNA, the CDR3 is TGTGCCAGTAGTATAGTCGGCGGGAGCGTGAATGAGCAGTTCTTC.

The chain carries TRBV7-2 and TRBJ2-3, with 7 positions matching TRBD2. Trimming cost V 5 bases and J 0 bases; bases outside gene matches: 17. The CDR3 sequence is 19 residues long. Germline CDR1 reads SGHTA; CDR2 reads FQGNSA. CDR3 protein: CASSPKPPWTRMSTDTQYF. DNA of the CDR3: TGTGCCAGCAGCCCTAAACCACCTTGGACTAGGATGAGCACAGATACGCAGTATTTT.

V gene TRBV27 combines with J gene TRBJ2-1; 15 positions match TRBD2. V was pared by 6 bases and J by 6 bases, with 15 bases of the junction left unmatched. The CDR3 covers 19 residues. Germline CDR1 MNHEY, CDR2 SMNVEV (reference sequence). CDR3 bases: TGTGCCAGCAGCCGCCGAGGGACTAGCGGGGGGCCAGGGCTCAATGAGCAGTTCTTC. This gives the protein CASSRRGTSGGPGLNEQFF.

The chain carries TRBV6-1 and TRBJ1-1, with 7 bases identical to TRBD1. The V gene end was trimmed by 8 bases and the J gene end by 5 bases; junction bases not matched to a gene: 11. This CDR3 has 14 amino acids. The germline CDR1 and CDR2 sequences are MNHNS and SASEGT. As DNA, the CDR3 is TGTGCCAGCGGAGAGACAGGGTTGGGGACTGAAGCTTTCTTT. Its protein is CASGETGLGTEAFF.

This clone was found once. The chain uses TRBV28 and TRBJ1-2, with D hard to call. Germline V lookup: CDR1 MDHEN, CDR2 SYDVKM. The CDR3 sequence is 14 residues long. Trimming took off 6 bases at V and 0 bases at J, with 11 bases between the two ends. The DNA for the CDR3 is TGTGCCAGCAGGGCGGACGGGGCTAACTATGGCTACACCTTC. It codes for CASRADGANYGYTF.

This clone was picked up one time. V and J are TRBV6-1 and TRBJ2-1, with 7 bases identical to TRBD1. Germline V CDR1 and CDR2: MNHNS, SASEGT. The V gene end was trimmed by 6 bases and the J gene end by 1 base; junction bases not matched to a gene: 3. This CDR3 has 14 amino acids. CDR3: CASRTGSSYNEQFF. The DNA of the CDR3 is TGTGCCAGCAGGACAGGGAGTTCCTACAATGAGCAGTTCTTC.

The chain employs TRBV7-9 and TRBJ1-3, with a weak D call TRBD1 (5 bases). V lost 5 bases and J 2 bases, leaving 10 bases between the germline ends. The CDR3 consists of 14 residues. Germline CDR1 is SEHNR and CDR2 is FQNEAQ (reference sequence). The CDR3: CASSRAGPGNTIYF. The CDR3 DNA follows: TGTGCCAGCAGCCGCGCAGGGCCTGGAAACACCATATATTTT.

CDR3 sequence (DNA): TGTGCCAGCAGCCCGGGACAGGGAGTGGCAGATACGCAGTATTTT. This codes for CASSPGQGVADTQYF. The V call is TRBV11-2, the J call TRBJ2-3; 9 bases map to TRBD1. Germline loops: CDR1 SGHAT, CDR2 FQNNGV. V lost 5 bases to trimming and J lost 4 bases; unmatched junction nucleotides: 7. The CDR3 is 15 residues long.

DNA of the CDR3: TGTGCCAGCAGCTTAAAGAGTAGCGGGAGAAGTTCCGGGGAGCTGTTTTTT. Amino acid sequence: CASSLKSSGRSSGELFF. The chain links TRBV7-9 to TRBJ2-2; 9 nucleotides align to TRBD2. Germline lookup yields CDR1 SEHNR and CDR2 FQNEAQ (reference sequence). The ends lost 2 bases at V and 6 bases at J; junction bases unmatched: 10. The CDR3 is 17 amino acids.

The genes are TRBV5-6 and TRBJ1-1; 8 positions agree with TRBD1. CDR1 and CDR2 (germline): SGHDT, YYEEEE. V shed 5 bases, J shed 5 bases, and the junction held 5 bases outside the gene matches. The CDR3 covers 13 residues. CDR3 DNA sequence: TGTGCCAGCAGGAGGACAGGGTCAACTGAAGCTTTCTTT. Amino acid sequence: CASRRTGSTEAFF.

J is TRBJ2-7 and V is TRBV2; 9 nucleotides line up with TRBD1. The CDR3 is 15 amino acids. V was pared by 4 bases and J by 2 bases, with 6 bases of the junction left unmatched. Germline V gene sequence: CDR1 SNHLY, CDR2 FYNNEI. The CDR3 is CASSVAGQGTYEQYF. The CDR3 nucleotides read TGTGCCAGCAGTGTGGCGGGACAGGGAACCTACGAGCAGTACTTC.

The rearrangement links TRBV9 to TRBJ2-3, with no clear D. The CDR3 spans 15 residues. The germline CDR1 and CDR2 sequences are SGDLS and YYNGEE. V was shortened by 2 bases and J by 4 bases, with 14 bases between the two germline ends. CDR3 region: CASSVDSPAADTQYF. The CDR3 nucleotides read TGTGCCAGCAGCGTTGACTCCCCTGCGGCAGATACGCAGTATTTT.

This rearrangement joins TRBV30 to TRBJ1-5; weak D call: TRBD1 (6 bases). The V end was cut by 5 bases, the J end by 2 bases, with 10 bases between. The CDR3 covers 13 residues. From germline, CDR1 is GTSNPN and CDR2 SVGIG (reference sequence). This CDR3 is CAWGGGGNQPQHF. As DNA, the CDR3 is TGTGCCTGGGGAGGGGGGGGCAATCAGCCCCAGCATTTT.

The chain has TRBV5-6 and TRBJ1-1, with 7 bases aligning to TRBD1. The CDR3 is 15 amino acids. Germline V gene data show CDR1 as SGHDT and CDR2 as YYEEEE. Losses at the gene ends were 0 bases for V and 0 bases for J; bases not matched to a gene: 2. The CDR3 DNA sequence: TGTGCCAGCAGCTTGGTAGGACAGGTGAACACTGAAGCTTTCTTT. Protein sequence: CASSLVGQVNTEAFF.

The CDR3 protein is CASSYSWQGSTGELFF. DNA for the CDR3: TGTGCCAGCAGTTACTCGTGGCAGGGCAGCACCGGGGAGCTGTTTTTT. This sequence joins TRBV6-5 and TRBJ2-2; maybe TRBD1 (5 bases). The CDR3 consists of 16 residues. Germline values: CDR1 MNHEY, CDR2 SVGAGI. V lost 0 bases, J lost 4 bases, and 12 bases lay in between.

V usage is TRBV5-8 and J usage is TRBJ2-1; TRBD2 aligns across 12 bases. Germline CDR1 SGHTS, CDR2 YDEGEE. The CDR3 is made up of 18 amino acids. The V segment lost 1 base and the J segment 7 bases; nucleotides outside the gene matches: 12. CDR3 in DNA: TGTGCCAGCAGCTTGCGGGGGTGGACTAGCGGGAATGGGAATGAGCAGTTCTTC. This sequence encodes CASSLRGWTSGNGNEQFF.

The chain has TRBV6-5 and TRBJ2-7; 7 nucleotides match TRBD1. The germline V gene has CDR1 MNHEY and CDR2 SVGAGI. The CDR3 totals 14 residues. With 4 bases clipped from V and 2 bases from J, the junction kept 5 bases outside the gene matches. This CDR3 reads CASSFRQGPYEQYF. The CDR3 DNA sequence: TGTGCCAGCAGTTTTCGACAGGGTCCCTACGAGCAGTACTTC.

The chain is built from TRBV5-1 and TRBJ2-1, with 8 bases identical to TRBD1. The CDR3 is 16 amino acids. The J segment lost 3 bases and the V segment lost 0 bases, leaving 5 bases of the junction unmatched. Germline V lookup: CDR1 SGHRS, CDR2 YFSETQ. The CDR3: CASSLGRGRIYNEQFF. The CDR3 DNA sequence: TGCGCCAGCAGCTTGGGCAGGGGGCGTATCTACAATGAGCAGTTCTTC.

The rearrangement uses TRBV19 and TRBJ2-5; 10 bases fit TRBD2. The germline CDR1 and CDR2 sequences are LNHDA and SQIVND (reference sequence). The CDR3 contains 15 residues. V trimming: 5 bases; J trimming: 2 bases; junction bases outside the gene matches: 5. CDR3: CASSSLAGGQETQYF. In DNA, the CDR3 is TGTGCCAGTAGTTCCTTAGCGGGAGGACAAGAGACCCAGTACTTC.

The V call is TRBV5-4, the J call TRBJ2-1; D might be TRBD1 (6 bases). Germline V gene data show CDR1 as SGHNT and CDR2 as YYREEE (reference sequence). V was cut by 4 bases and J by 4 bases, with 18 bases left in between. There are 16 residues in the CDR3. The DNA for the CDR3 is TGTGCCAGCAGCGAACAGGGAACACGGGTATACAATGAGCAGTTCTTC. Encoded protein: CASSEQGTRVYNEQFF.

The chain couples TRBV29-1 to TRBJ1-2; D not resolved. CDR3 length: 12 residues. The V gene lost 4 bases and the J gene lost 4 bases, with 10 bases spanning the gap. Germline V gene data show CDR1 as SQVTM and CDR2 as ANQGSEA. CDR3 nucleotide sequence: TGCAGCGTTGGGTGGGGAGGCTATGGCTACACCTTC. It is translated as CSVGWGGYGYTF. The entire variable domain, with the rest obtained from reference TRBV29-1 and TRBJ1-2, is as follows: SAVISQKPSRDICQRGTSLTIQCQVDSQVTMMFWYRQQPGQSLTLIATANQGSEATYESGFVIDKFPISRPNLTFSTLTVSNMSPEDSSIYLCSVGWGGYGYTFGSGTRLTVV.

The CDR3 loop reads CAISPLGTVGGYTF. The CDR3 DNA sequence: TGTGCCATCAGCCCCCTGGGGACAGTGGGCGGCTACACCTTC. The chain has TRBV10-3 and TRBJ1-2, with TRBD1 matching 7 bases. Losses at the gene ends were 6 bases for V and 8 bases for J; bases not matched to a gene: 12. The CDR3 consists of 14 residues. CDR1 is ENHRY and CDR2 is SYGVKD in the germline V gene.

The rearrangement joins TRBV29-1 to TRBJ1-5; 10 positions match TRBD1. This CDR3 has 13 amino acids. Germline lookup yields CDR1 SQVTM and CDR2 ANQGSEA. The junction had 7 bases not matched to a gene; V was cut back by 7 bases and J by 7 bases. DNA for the CDR3: TGCAGCGCCCAAGGGACAGGGGACCAGCCCCAGCATTTT. It codes for CSAQGTGDQPQHF.

The chain recombines TRBV30 with TRBJ2-1; no clear D gene. The V and J ends lost 0 bases and 1 base respectively, with 13 bases between them. This CDR3 comprises 16 residues. CDR1 is GTSNPN and CDR2 is SVGIG in the germline V gene (reference sequence). This CDR3 reads CAWSVAPPFSYNEQFF. The DNA for the CDR3 is TGTGCCTGGAGTGTGGCTCCCCCATTTTCCTACAATGAGCAGTTCTTC. Together with reference TRBV30 and TRBJ2-1, the CDR3 gives the full variable domain: SQTIHQWPATLVQPVGSPLSLECTVEGTSNPNLYWYRQAAGRGLQLLFYSVGIGQISSEVPQNLSASRPQDRQFILSSKKLLLSDSGFYLCAWSVAPPFSYNEQFFGPGTRLTVL.

The V call is TRBV30, the J call TRBJ1-4, with 8 bases fitting TRBD1. The germline V gene encodes CDR1 GTSNPN and CDR2 SVGIG (reference sequence). This CDR3 region has 13 residues. Germline trimming cut 6 bases from V and 8 bases from J; bases unmatched to any gene: 8. The CDR3 bases are TGTGCCTGTTCCGGGACAGGATCCGAAAAACTGTTTTTT. Its translation: CACSGTGSEKLFF. The full variable domain, completed using reference TRBV30 and TRBJ1-4, is SQTIHQWPATLVQPVGSPLSLECTVEGTSNPNLYWYRQAAGRGLQLLFYSVGIGQISSEVPQNLSASRPQDRQFILSSKKLLLSDSGFYLCACSGTGSEKLFFGSGTQLSVL.

CDR3 region: CASRQGFGNTIYF. Written as DNA, the CDR3 is TGTGCCAGCAGGCAGGGGTTTGGAAACACCATATATTTT. This chain uses TRBV6-5 with TRBJ1-3, with D perhaps matching TRBD1 (6 bases). This CDR3 has 13 amino acids. Germline assignment: CDR1 MNHEY and CDR2 SVGAGI. V was pared by 6 bases and J by 3 bases, with 9 bases between.

This rearrangement joins TRBV10-3 to TRBJ2-1; 11 nucleotides align to TRBD2. This CDR3 is 16 amino acids long. In germline, CDR1 is ENHRY, CDR2 SYGVKD. V lost 3 bases and J lost 4; bases outside the gene matches: 5. The CDR3 reads CAISDLASGRYNEQFF. The CDR3 coding sequence is TGTGCCATCAGTGACTTGGCTAGCGGGAGGTACAATGAGCAGTTCTTC.